The present T cell receptor beta chain was sequenced within a study of blood T cells in healthy people across ages. Points on this clonotype: Its antigen is undetermined.

Findings of the study overall: A roughly linear age-dependent decrease characterized TCR beta diversity per million T cells.

Alongside a J-beta primer mix, a sample-barcoded 5' primer served in a second PCR lasting about 6 to 12 cycles. TCRdb reprocessed the 5' RACE reads via MiXCR and lists one record per CDR3 protein. The table shows over 1,200,000 distinct CDR3 sequences, with 55% to 75% occurring only once. This TCR was sampled from a man between 18 and 35 years old in good health. The sample consisted of blood.

DNA for the CDR3: TGTGCCAGCAGCTTTGGTCCGTCTCCCGGAGGCTACACCTTC. This codes for CASSFGPSPGGYTF. J is TRBJ1-2 and V is TRBV7-9; no clear D. The CDR3 totals 14 residues. The V and J ends lost 3 bases and 8 bases respectively, with 16 bases between them. CDR1 and CDR2 (germline): SEHNR, FQNEAQ (reference sequence).